The 13 T cell receptor beta chains listed next were all sequenced from one sample in a study of cytomegalovirus exposure and HLA in healthy donors. PCR used 60 Vbeta primers and 13 Jbeta primers. The protocol was immunoSEQ multiplex PCR, while the TCRdb copy is restricted to in-frame clones and leaves out a portion. The sample holds about 150,000 clones, 65% to 80% seen once. Sequencing was performed on PBMCs. These receptors all stem from a woman between 35 and 50 years old in good health and CMV-seronegative.

This chain links TRBV27 with TRBJ2-6, with D uncertain. Trimming left V 5 bases short and J 2 bases short, with 7 bases between. Germline V CDR1 and CDR2: MNHEY, SMNVEV (reference sequence). The CDR3 contains 14 residues. Written as DNA, the CDR3 is TGTGCCAGCAGTGTCATAGCTGGGGCCAACGTCCTGACTTTC. Translated, it gives CASSVIAGANVLTF.

V gene TRBV5-1 combines with J gene TRBJ1-1; no reliable D call. Trimming pared 0 bases from V and 1 base from J, leaving 7 bases between. Looked up from germline, CDR1 is SGHRS and CDR2 is YFSETQ. There are 14 residues in the CDR3. The CDR3 sequence: CASSLVIGNTEAFF. The CDR3 coding sequence is TGCGCCAGCAGCTTGGTAATCGGGAACACTGAAGCTTTCTTT.

This clone was observed a single time. J is TRBJ2-7 and V is TRBV28; possibly TRBD2 for D (6 bases). CDR3 size: 12 residues. Trimming shortened V by 3 bases and J by 3 bases, and 6 bases separated the two germline ends. Germline V CDR1 and CDR2: MDHEN, SYDVKM. CDR3 loop: CASSFSGYEQYF. CDR3 DNA sequence: TGTGCCAGCAGTTTTAGCGGCTACGAGCAGTACTTC.

The chain has TRBV4-1 and TRBJ2-3, with 7 nucleotides matching TRBD2. Trimming took 2 bases from V and 1 from J; bases not matched to a gene: 6. Germline CDR1 reads MGHRA; CDR2 reads YSYEKL. This CDR3 spans 16 amino acids. CDR3 coding DNA: TGCGCCAGCAGCCAATCAGCGGGGCTGGGCACAGATACGCAGTATTTT. Protein: CASSQSAGLGTDTQYF.

V is TRBV19 and J is TRBJ2-2; 9 bases fit TRBD1. The germline V gene encodes CDR1 LNHDA and CDR2 SQIVND (reference sequence). The length of the CDR3 is 14 residues. J lost 15 bases, V lost 0 bases, and 8 bases had no gene match. The CDR3 nucleotides are TGTGCCAGTAGTATAGATCCCGGGACAGGGAGGTTGTTTTTT. Amino acids: CASSIDPGTGRLFF.

V gene TRBV13 combines with J gene TRBJ2-1, with 11 bases lining up with TRBD2. J was trimmed by 9 bases and V by 5 bases; bases with no gene match: 9. The V gene's germline CDR1 is PRHDT and CDR2 FYEKMQ (reference sequence). CDR3 length: 15 amino acids. The CDR3 DNA reads as TGTGCCAGCAGCCCTATAGCGGGAGGGCCCTTTGAGCAGTTCTTC. This codes for CASSPIAGGPFEQFF.

The chain couples TRBV7-9 to TRBJ2-7, with 12 bases lining up with TRBD1. Trimming cost V 0 bases and J 9 bases; bases outside gene matches: 6. Looked up from germline, CDR1 is SEHNR and CDR2 is FQNEAQ (reference sequence). The CDR3 covers 15 residues. The CDR3: CASSLAGTGGAGQYF. CDR3 coding DNA: TGTGCCAGCAGCTTAGCCGGGACAGGGGGCGCTGGGCAGTACTTC.

The V call is TRBV19, the J call TRBJ1-2; the match to TRBD1 covers 8 bases. Germline V lookup: CDR1 LNHDA, CDR2 SQIVND (reference sequence). V was pared by 8 bases and J by 3 bases, with 8 bases of the junction left unmatched. This CDR3 has 14 residues. CDR3 in DNA: TGTGCCAGTTTCCTCCAGGGGGCTGACTATGGCTACACCTTC. It specifies CASFLQGADYGYTF.

This rearrangement joins TRBV29-1 to TRBJ2-3; 8 bases line up with TRBD1. Unmatched junction bases numbered 2, after V lost 5 bases and J lost 1 base. The CDR3 contains 13 residues. Germline V gene sequence: CDR1 SQVTM, CDR2 ANQGSEA. CDR3 protein: CSVRGQGTDTQYF. CDR3 in DNA: TGCAGCGTTCGGGGACAGGGCACAGATACGCAGTATTTT.

The chain employs TRBV6-6 and TRBJ1-4; weak D call: TRBD1 (5 bases). Germline loops: CDR1 MNHNY, CDR2 SVGAGI (reference sequence). The CDR3 runs to 14 residues. V was cut by 7 bases and J by 8 bases, with 17 bases left in between. The DNA of the CDR3 is TGTGCCAGCAACCCGCGGGGGGGTTGGGAAAAACTGTTTTTT. Protein product: CASNPRGGWEKLFF.

This clone was found once. The rearrangement uses TRBV30 and TRBJ2-1, with 10 bases identical to TRBD2. The CDR3 contains 15 residues. V gave up 2 bases and J gave up 4 bases; unmatched junction bases: 5. The germline gives CDR1 GTSNPN, CDR2 SVGIG (reference sequence). The CDR3 DNA is TGTGCCTGGAGTAAAGCGGGAGGGCCGTACAATGAGCAGTTCTTC. Translating it yields CAWSKAGGPYNEQFF. Full variable domain (remainder filled in from reference TRBV30 and TRBJ2-1): SQTIHQWPATLVQPVGSPLSLECTVEGTSNPNLYWYRQAAGRGLQLLFYSVGIGQISSEVPQNLSASRPQDRQFILSSKKLLLSDSGFYLCAWSKAGGPYNEQFFGPGTRLTVL.

The CDR3 nucleotides read TGTGCCAGCAGCTTCGACAGGTCGAACACTGAAGCTTTCTTT. This codes for CASSFDRSNTEAFF. The chain carries TRBV7-2 and TRBJ1-1; D perhaps matches TRBD1 (6 bases). Trimming removed 3 bases at V and 1 base at J, with 9 bases between. CDR1 is SGHTA and CDR2 is FQGNSA in the germline V gene. The CDR3 totals 14 residues.

The genes are TRBV5-1 and TRBJ1-6; D gene uncertain. The CDR3 spans 13 residues. Germline assignment: CDR1 SGHRS and CDR2 YFSETQ. Trimming stripped 4 bases from V and 3 bases from J, with 5 bases between. DNA of the CDR3: TGCGCCAGCAGCCCCAACTATAATTCACCCCTCCACTTT. Translation gives CASSPNYNSPLHF.